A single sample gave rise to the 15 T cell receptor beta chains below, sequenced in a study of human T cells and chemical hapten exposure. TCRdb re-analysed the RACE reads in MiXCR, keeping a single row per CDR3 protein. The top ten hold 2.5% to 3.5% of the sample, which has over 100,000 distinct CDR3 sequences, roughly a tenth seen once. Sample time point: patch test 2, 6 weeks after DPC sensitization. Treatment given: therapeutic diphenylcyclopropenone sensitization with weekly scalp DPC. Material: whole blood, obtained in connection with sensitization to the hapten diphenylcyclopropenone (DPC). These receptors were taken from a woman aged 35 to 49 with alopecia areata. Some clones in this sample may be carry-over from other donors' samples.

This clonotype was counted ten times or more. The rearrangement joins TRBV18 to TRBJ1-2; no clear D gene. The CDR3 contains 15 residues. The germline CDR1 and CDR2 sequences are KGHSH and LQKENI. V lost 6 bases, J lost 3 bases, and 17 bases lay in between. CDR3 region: CASSPFRDGDYGYTF. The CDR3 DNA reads TGTGCCAGCTCGCCTTTCCGCGACGGAGACTATGGCTACACCTTC.

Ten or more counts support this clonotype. In DNA form, the CDR3 reads TGCAGTGCTAGAACAGTTGAAAAACTGTTTTTT. Its translation: CSARTVEKLFF. The chain joins TRBV20-1 to TRBJ1-4; D unresolved. Germline loops: CDR1 DFQATT, CDR2 SNEGSKA (reference sequence). This CDR3 contains 11 residues. The V gene lost 2 bases and the J gene lost 7 bases, with 5 bases spanning the gap.

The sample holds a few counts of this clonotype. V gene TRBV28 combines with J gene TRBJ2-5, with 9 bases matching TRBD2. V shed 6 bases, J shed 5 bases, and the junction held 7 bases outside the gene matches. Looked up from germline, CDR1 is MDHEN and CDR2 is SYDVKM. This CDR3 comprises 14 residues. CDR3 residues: CASRWGGGAETQYF. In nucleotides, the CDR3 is TGTGCCAGCAGATGGGGCGGGGGGGCGGAGACCCAGTACTTC.

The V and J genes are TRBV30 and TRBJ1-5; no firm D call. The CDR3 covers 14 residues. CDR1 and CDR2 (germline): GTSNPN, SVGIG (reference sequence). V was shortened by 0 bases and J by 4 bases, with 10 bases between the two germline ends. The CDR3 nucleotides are TGTGCCTGGAGTGTAGGTCTGGGTAATCAGCCCCAGCATTTT. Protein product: CAWSVGLGNQPQHF. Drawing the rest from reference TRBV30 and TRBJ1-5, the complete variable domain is SQTIHQWPATLVQPVGSPLSLECTVEGTSNPNLYWYRQAAGRGLQLLFYSVGIGQISSEVPQNLSASRPQDRQFILSSKKLLLSDSGFYLCAWSVGLGNQPQHFGDGTRLSIL.

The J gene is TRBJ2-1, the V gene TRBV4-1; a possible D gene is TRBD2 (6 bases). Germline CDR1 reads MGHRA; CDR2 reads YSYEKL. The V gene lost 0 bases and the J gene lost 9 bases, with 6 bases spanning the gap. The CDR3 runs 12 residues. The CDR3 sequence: CASSQEGGEQFF. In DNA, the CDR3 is TGCGCCAGCAGCCAAGAGGGGGGTGAGCAGTTCTTC.

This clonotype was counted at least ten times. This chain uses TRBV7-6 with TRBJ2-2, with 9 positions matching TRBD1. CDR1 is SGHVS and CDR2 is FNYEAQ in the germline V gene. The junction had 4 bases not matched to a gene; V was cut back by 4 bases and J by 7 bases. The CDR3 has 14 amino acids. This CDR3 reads CASSSGQGGGELFF. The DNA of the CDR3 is TGTGCCAGCAGCTCGGGACAGGGAGGCGGGGAGCTGTTTTTT.

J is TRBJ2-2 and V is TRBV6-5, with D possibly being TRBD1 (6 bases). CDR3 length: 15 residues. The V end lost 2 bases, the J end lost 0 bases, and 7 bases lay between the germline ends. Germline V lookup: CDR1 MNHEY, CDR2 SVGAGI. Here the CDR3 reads CASSYRTANTGELFF. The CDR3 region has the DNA TGTGCCAGCAGTTACCGGACAGCGAACACCGGGGAGCTGTTTTTT.

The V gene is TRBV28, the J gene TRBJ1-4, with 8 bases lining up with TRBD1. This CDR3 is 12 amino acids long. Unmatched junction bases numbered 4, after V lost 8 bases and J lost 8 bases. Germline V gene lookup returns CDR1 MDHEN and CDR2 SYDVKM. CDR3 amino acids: CASLQGGEKLFF. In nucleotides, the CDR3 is TGTGCCAGCCTACAGGGGGGCGAAAAACTGTTTTTT.

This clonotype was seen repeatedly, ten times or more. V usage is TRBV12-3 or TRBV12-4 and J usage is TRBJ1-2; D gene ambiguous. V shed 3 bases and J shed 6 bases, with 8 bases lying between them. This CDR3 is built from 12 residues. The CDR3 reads CASSFSTNGYTF. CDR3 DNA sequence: TGTGCCAGCAGTTTTTCCACAAATGGCTACACCTTC.

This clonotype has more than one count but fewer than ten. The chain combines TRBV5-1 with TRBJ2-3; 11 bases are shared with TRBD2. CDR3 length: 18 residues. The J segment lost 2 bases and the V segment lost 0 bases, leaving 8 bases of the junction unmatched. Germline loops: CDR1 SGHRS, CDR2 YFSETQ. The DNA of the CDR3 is TGCGCCAGCAGCTTGGAGGGCCGACTAGCGGGGATCACAGATACGCAGTATTTT. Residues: CASSLEGRLAGITDTQYF.

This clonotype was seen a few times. Here the CDR3 reads CASSQEAGLAGVNEQFF. CDR3 nucleotides: TGCGCCAGCAGCCAAGAAGCAGGACTAGCGGGGGTAAATGAGCAGTTCTTC. This chain connects TRBV4-1 to TRBJ2-1; 13 nucleotides align to TRBD2. Germline values: CDR1 MGHRA, CDR2 YSYEKL. The CDR3 consists of 17 residues. Trimming cost V 0 bases and J 7 bases; bases outside gene matches: 6.

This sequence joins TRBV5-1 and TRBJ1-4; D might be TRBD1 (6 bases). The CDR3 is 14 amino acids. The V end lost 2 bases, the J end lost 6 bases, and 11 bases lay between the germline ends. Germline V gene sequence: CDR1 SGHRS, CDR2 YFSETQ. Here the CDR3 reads CASSLTGIDEKLFF. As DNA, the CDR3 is TGCGCCAGCAGCTTAACAGGGATCGATGAAAAACTGTTTTTT.

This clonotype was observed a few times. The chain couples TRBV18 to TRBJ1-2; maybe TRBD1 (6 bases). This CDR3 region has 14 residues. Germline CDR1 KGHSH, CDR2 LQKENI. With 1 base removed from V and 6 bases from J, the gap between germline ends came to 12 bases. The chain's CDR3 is CASSPRQGKDGYTF. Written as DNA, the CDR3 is TGTGCCAGCTCACCACGTCAGGGGAAGGATGGCTACACCTTC.

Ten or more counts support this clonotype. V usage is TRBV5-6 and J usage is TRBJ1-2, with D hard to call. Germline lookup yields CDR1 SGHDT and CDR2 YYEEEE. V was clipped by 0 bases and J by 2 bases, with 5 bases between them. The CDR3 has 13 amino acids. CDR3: CASSLEQNYGYTF. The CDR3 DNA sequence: TGTGCCAGCAGCTTGGAACAGAACTATGGCTACACCTTC.

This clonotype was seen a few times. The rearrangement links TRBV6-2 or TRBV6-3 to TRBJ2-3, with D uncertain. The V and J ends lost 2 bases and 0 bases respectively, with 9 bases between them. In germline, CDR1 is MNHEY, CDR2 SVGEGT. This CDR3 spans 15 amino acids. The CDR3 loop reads CASSYRPASTDTQYF. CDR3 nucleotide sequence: TGTGCCAGCAGTTACCGGCCGGCTAGCACAGATACGCAGTATTTT.